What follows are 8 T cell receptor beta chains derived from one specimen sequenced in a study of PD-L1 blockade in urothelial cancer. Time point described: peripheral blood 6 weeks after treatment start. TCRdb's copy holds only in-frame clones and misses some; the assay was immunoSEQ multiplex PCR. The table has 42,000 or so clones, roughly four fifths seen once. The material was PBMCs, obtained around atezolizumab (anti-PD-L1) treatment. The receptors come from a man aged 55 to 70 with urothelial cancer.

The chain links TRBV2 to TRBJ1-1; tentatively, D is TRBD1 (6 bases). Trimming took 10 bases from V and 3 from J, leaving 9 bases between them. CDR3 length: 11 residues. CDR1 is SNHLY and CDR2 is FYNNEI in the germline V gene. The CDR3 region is CAIRTDTEAFF. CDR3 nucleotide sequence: TGTGCCATCCGGACAGACACTGAAGCTTTCTTT. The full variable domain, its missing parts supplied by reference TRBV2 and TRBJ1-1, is EPEVTQTPSHQVTQMGQEVILRCVPISNHLYFYWYRQILGQKVEFLVSFYNNEISEKSEIFDDQFSVERPDGSNFTLKIRSTKLEDSAMYFCAIRTDTEAFFGQGTRLTVV.

The CDR3 reads CASSEARDSLDIQYF. CDR3 sequence (DNA): TGTGCCAGCAGTGAAGCGAGGGACAGCCTGGACATTCAGTACTTC. V gene TRBV2 combines with J gene TRBJ2-4, with 7 bases that match TRBD1. CDR3 length: 15 residues. From germline, CDR1 is SNHLY and CDR2 FYNNEI. The V gene end was trimmed by 0 bases and the J gene end by 8 bases; junction bases not matched to a gene: 7. Based on the CDR3 plus reference TRBV2 and TRBJ2-4, the full variable domain is EPEVTQTPSHQVTQMGQEVILRCVPISNHLYFYWYRQILGQKVEFLVSFYNNEISEKSEIFDDQFSVERPDGSNFTLKIRSTKLEDSAMYFCASSEARDSLDIQYFGAGTRLSVL.

The CDR3 DNA reads as TGTGCCAGCAGCTTCGCAGAGAACACTGAAGCTTTCTTT. Residues: CASSFAENTEAFF. The chain couples TRBV5-4 to TRBJ1-1; no clear D. In germline, CDR1 is SGHNT, CDR2 YYREEE (reference sequence). Trimming stripped 2 bases from V and 1 base from J, with 6 bases between. CDR3 size: 13 residues.

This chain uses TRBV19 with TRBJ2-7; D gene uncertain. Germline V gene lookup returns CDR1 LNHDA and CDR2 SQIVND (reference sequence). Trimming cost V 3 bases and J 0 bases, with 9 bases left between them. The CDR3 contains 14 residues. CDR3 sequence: CASSISQSSYEQYF. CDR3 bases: TGTGCCAGTAGTATTAGCCAAAGCTCCTACGAGCAGTACTTC.

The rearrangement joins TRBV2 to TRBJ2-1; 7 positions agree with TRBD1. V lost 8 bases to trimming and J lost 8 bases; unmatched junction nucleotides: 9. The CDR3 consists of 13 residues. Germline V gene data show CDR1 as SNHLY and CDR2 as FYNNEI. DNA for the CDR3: TGTGCCAGCGATATACAGGGGTTCTATGAGCAGTTCTTC. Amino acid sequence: CASDIQGFYEQFF.

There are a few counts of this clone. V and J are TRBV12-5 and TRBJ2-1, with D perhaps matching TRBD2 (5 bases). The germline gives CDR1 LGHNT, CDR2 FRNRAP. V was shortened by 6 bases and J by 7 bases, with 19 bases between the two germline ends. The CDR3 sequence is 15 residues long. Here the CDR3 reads CASGPLGGLSNEQFF. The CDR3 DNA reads TGTGCTAGTGGGCCGCTGGGCGGGTTAAGTAATGAGCAGTTCTTC. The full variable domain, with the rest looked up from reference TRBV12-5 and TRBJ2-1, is DARVTQTPRHKVTEMGQEVTMRCQPILGHNTVFWYRQTMMQGLELLAYFRNRAPLDDSGMPKDRFSAEMPDATLATLKIQPSEPRDSAVYFCASGPLGGLSNEQFFGPGTRLTVL.

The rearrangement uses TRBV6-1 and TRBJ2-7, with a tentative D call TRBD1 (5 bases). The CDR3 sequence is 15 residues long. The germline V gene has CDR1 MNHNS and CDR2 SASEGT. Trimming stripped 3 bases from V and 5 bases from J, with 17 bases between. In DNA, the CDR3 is TGTGCCAGCAGTGATCTGGCGGTCGAAGGGGACGAGCAGTACTTC. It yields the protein CASSDLAVEGDEQYF.

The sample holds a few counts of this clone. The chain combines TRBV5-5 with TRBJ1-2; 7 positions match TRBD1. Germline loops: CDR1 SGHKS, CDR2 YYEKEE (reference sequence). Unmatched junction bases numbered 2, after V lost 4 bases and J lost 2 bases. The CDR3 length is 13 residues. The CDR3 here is CASSQQGNYGYTF. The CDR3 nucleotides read TGTGCCAGCAGCCAACAGGGGAACTATGGCTACACCTTC.